This TCR beta chain comes out of a study of breast tumors, draining lymph nodes, adjacent tissues. General study points: That most tumor T cells come from lymph nodes remained unproven. Data fit most tumor T cells coming from lymph node, expanding in tumor. Tumor TCR diversity was below lymph nodes but above nontumor tissue. Luminal-like breast cancer showed significantly higher tumor–nontumor repertoire similarity than basal-like.

The lymph nodes were axillary draining lymph nodes from breast cancer patients. Each CDR3 protein is one row after TCRdb ran MiXCR on the multiplex PCR reads. The table shows 85,000 to 130,000 distinct CDR3 sequences, with around 21% occurring only once. This clonotype was counted only a few times. Antigen: not known. V shed 2 bases and J shed 0 bases, with 8 bases lying between them. In germline, CDR1 is KGHSH, CDR2 LQKENI. CDR3 size: 15 residues. The sequencing sample was made of axillary lymph node tissue. The chain carries TRBV18 and TRBJ1-3; no definite D call. This clonotype originated in a female donor with breast cancer. Some clones in this sample may be carry-over from other donors' samples. CDR3 coding DNA: TGTGCCAGCTCACCAGCAGCGAGCTCTGGAAACACCATATATTTT. The encoded protein is CASSPAASSGNTIYF.